The source of this TCR beta chain is a study of T cells in Graves' hyperthyroidism and ophthalmopathy. Overall study: The blood sample was taken at first diagnosis, before treatment began. Study findings and constraints: Most thyroid clonotypes expanded above 0.001 were also detected in blood.

This CDR3 comprises 14 residues. Per the germline V gene, CDR1 is SGHRS and CDR2 is YFSETQ. Trimming cost V 0 bases and J 6 bases; bases outside gene matches: 5. Hyperthyroidism in the patients, aged 18 to 65, was newly diagnosed and under 2 months in duration. Any patient presenting with uncontrolled infection, other autoimmune disease, pregnancy or lactation was left out. Amplification targeted TCR beta CDR3 regions from RNA transcripts. The primer set for the first-round RT-PCR of the TCR CDR3 was HTBI. TCRdb re-analysed the multiplex PCR reads in MiXCR, keeping a single row per CDR3 protein. The data contain over 700,000 distinct CDR3 sequences, approximately 40% of them singletons. This clonotype has just a few counts. What it recognizes is unknown.

Sequenced material: blood. The source of this sequence is a woman aged 40 to 50 with Graves' hyperthyroidism. The V and J genes are TRBV5-1 and TRBJ1-2; 7 positions agree with TRBD1. The CDR3 reads CASSLEGGLDGYTF. The CDR3 coding sequence is TGCGCCAGCAGCTTGGAAGGGGGCCTAGATGGCTACACCTTC.